This T cell receptor (beta chain) was sequenced during a study of blood T cell repertoires in COVID-19. Study summary: The United States, Italy and Spain were the sources of the acute and convalescent COVID-19 samples. T cells, B-cell-depleted T cells, or PBMCs supplied cDNA or gDNA.

Per the original data handling: Researchers report that nucleated cell counts were estimated from reference gene primer amplification. Sequenced by immunoSEQ multiplex PCR; TCRdb stores in-frame clones only, minus some. D and trimming were read from the DNA, whereas the V and J calls and clone size are those reported in that table. The data hold around 160,000 clones, with roughly 80% observed a single time. Looked up from germline, CDR1 is LGHDT and CDR2 is YNNKEL (reference sequence). V shed 7 bases and J 5 bases; nucleotides not matched to a gene: 10. The length of the CDR3 is 14 residues. The sequence derives from a human donor in a cohort sampled during active COVID-19. This rearrangement joins TRBV3-1 (or the pseudogene TRBV3-2) to TRBJ2-5, with TRBD1 matching over 7 bases. Sequencing was done on a sample of peripheral blood. CDR3 in amino acids: CASKGAGWEETQYF. For the CDR3, the DNA is TGTGCCAGCAAGGGGGCAGGGTGGGAGGAGACCCAGTACTTC.